What follows describes a single T cell receptor beta chain. This specimen belongs to a study of blood T cell repertoires in COVID-19. Study-level information: Samples of COVID-19 (acute and convalescent) were obtained from the United States, Italy and Spain. PBMCs, B-cell-depleted T cells, or T cells provided the cDNA or gDNA that made up the material.

Method: immunoSEQ multiplex PCR; TCRdb's copy keeps in-frame clones and lacks some. The sample lists tens of thousands of clones, approximately 87% occurring once. Germline trimming cut 6 bases from V and 2 bases from J; bases unmatched to any gene: 7. Germline assignment: CDR1 MNHEY and CDR2 SVGAGI. The CDR3 sequence is 14 residues long. Sequenced material: peripheral blood. The chain joins TRBV6-5 to TRBJ2-7; 7 nucleotides agree with TRBD1. The source of this sequence is a man in his forties or fifties with active or convalescent COVID-19. CDR3 DNA sequence: TGTGCCAGCAGACCCAGACAGGGAGCCTACGAGCAGTACTTC. The encoded protein is CASRPRQGAYEQYF.